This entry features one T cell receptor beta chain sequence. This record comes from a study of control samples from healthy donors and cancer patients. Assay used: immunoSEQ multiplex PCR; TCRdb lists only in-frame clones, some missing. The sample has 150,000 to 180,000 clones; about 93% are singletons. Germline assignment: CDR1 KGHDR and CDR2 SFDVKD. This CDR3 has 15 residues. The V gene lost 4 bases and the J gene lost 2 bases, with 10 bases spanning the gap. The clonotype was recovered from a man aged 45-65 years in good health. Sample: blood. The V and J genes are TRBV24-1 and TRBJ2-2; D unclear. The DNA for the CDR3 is TGTGCCACCAGTGAGGGGATTGTTAACACCGGGGAGCTGTTTTTT. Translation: CATSEGIVNTGELFF.